A selection of T cell receptor beta chains follows, all from one sample in a study of blood T cells in healthy people across ages. Using its own MiXCR run on the 5' RACE reads, TCRdb lists one record per CDR3 protein. The table shows about 1,400,000 distinct CDR3 sequences, with approximately 40% occurring only once. The sequenced sample was blood. The receptors stem from a young woman in good health. Both conserved end residues are part of each CDR3. The order of the fields is D gene, clone size, J gene, V gene, CDR3 DNA, CDR3 protein. The D gene is left open where the match is weak. Clone size is shown for a subset of rows, as once, few, many or a class of expanded clone.

>.|.|TRBJ1-1|TRBV28
TGTGCCAGCATCAACACCGGCGCCCACACTGAAGCTTTCTTT
CASINTGAHTEAFF
>TRBD1|.|TRBJ2-1|TRBV7-4
TGTGCCAGCAGCTTAGGGGACAGGGGACACAATGAGCAGTTCTTC
CASSLGDRGHNEQFF
>.|.|TRBJ1-2|TRBV25-1
TGTGCCAGCTCCAGGGGCCCCGGGGTCTATGGCTACACCTTC
CASSRGPGVYGYTF
>TRBD2|.|TRBJ2-3|TRBV29-1
TGCAGCGCAGGACTAGCGGGGGCCACAGATACGCAGTATTTT
CSAGLAGATDTQYF
>.|few|TRBJ2-7|TRBV16
TGTGCCAGCAGCCAATCGAAGGGCTTGACCTACGAGCAGTACTTC
CASSQSKGLTYEQYF
>TRBD1|few|TRBJ1-2|TRBV18
TGTGCCAGCCAAAGAGACAGGGCAGATGGCTACACCTTC
CASQRDRADGYTF
>.|.|TRBJ2-5|TRBV29-1
TGCAGCGTGAGCGAACAGGACAAGCAGTACTTC
CSVSEQDKQYF
>.|.|TRBJ2-7|TRBV12-3/TRBV12-4
TGTGCCTCCGGGACTCACAATCTCTACGAGCAGTACTTC
CASGTHNLYEQYF
>.|.|TRBJ1-6|TRBV6-1
TGTGCCAGCAGTGATTGGGGGCAGGGTGGAAAGAATTCACCCCTCCACTTT
CASSDWGQGGKNSPLHF
>TRBD1|few|TRBJ2-7|TRBV11-2
TGTGCCAGCAGGAAGACGGGACAGGGGCGCCACGAGCAGTACTTC
CASRKTGQGRHEQYF
>.|.|TRBJ2-4|TRBV12-3/TRBV12-4
TGTGCCAGCACTTTGACATTTGCCAAAAACATTCAGTACTTC
CASTLTFAKNIQYF
>.|.|TRBJ2-3|TRBV30
TGTGCCTGGAGTTCCCCTTATGCGCGATTCAACACAGATACGCAGTATTTT
CAWSSPYARFNTDTQYF
>.|few|TRBJ2-7|TRBV21-1
TGTGCCAGCAGCAAAGCTGGCGACCCGACCTACGAGCAGTACTTC
CASSKAGDPTYEQYF
>.|few|TRBJ2-7|TRBV20-1
TGCAGTGCTAGAGGGCGCCGGTGGGGTGACGAGCAGTACTTC
CSARGRRWGDEQYF
>TRBD2|.|TRBJ2-5|TRBV20-1
TGCAGTGCCCAGGAGGGACTAGCGGGGTGGGAGCAGTACTTC
CSAQEGLAGWEQYF
>.|few|TRBJ1-4|TRBV4-1
TGCGCCAGCAGCCAATTTGCGGACGGTGCAACTAATGAAAAACTGTTTTTT
CASSQFADGATNEKLFF
>.|.|TRBJ1-6|TRBV12-3/TRBV12-4
TGTGCCAGCAGTCCCCGAAGCAGTTATTCACCCCTCCACTTT
CASSPRSSYSPLHF
>TRBD2|.|TRBJ2-7|TRBV5-1
TGCGCCAGCAGCGGGGGACTAGCTCATGAGCAGTACTTC
CASSGGLAHEQYF
>.|.|TRBJ1-4|TRBV7-2
TGCGCCGGCAGCTTAGGGAGGAGCTTGAGTGAAAAACTGTTTTTT
CAGSLGRSLSEKLFF
>.|few|TRBJ1-6|TRBV20-1
TGCAGTGCTAGAGCAATACAAGGGGGGTCCCTCCACTTT
CSARAIQGGSLHF